These T cell receptor beta chains were read from a single sample in a study of beta chain features in type 1 diabetes. Clones were sequenced by immunoSEQ multiplex PCR, and TCRdb holds only the in-frame ones, with some missing. Found here are 250,000 to 300,000 clones, approximately 15% of them singletons; the top ten hold about 0.016%. The specimen sequenced was naive CD4+ T cells from blood. The receptor source for this set is a young man with type 1 diabetes. Both conserved end residues are part of each CDR3. A D gene is named only where the DNA matches it firmly. Rows give clone size only sometimes, using once, few, many, or a class for an expanded clone.

NA	NA	TRBJ2-7	TRBV25-1	CASSRGNEQYF	TGTGCCAGCAGTCGCGGGAACGAGCAGTACTTC
TRBD2	NA	TRBJ2-1	TRBV5-1	CASSLRSSGSYNEQFF	TGCGCCAGCAGCTTGCGGTCTAGCGGGAGCTACAATGAGCAGTTCTTC
TRBD1	few	TRBJ2-6	TRBV28	CASSVPDRGRFSGANVLTF	TGTGCCAGCAGTGTACCGGACAGGGGGCGTTTCTCTGGGGCCAACGTCCTGACTTTC
TRBD1	few	TRBJ2-7	TRBV11-2	CASSLYQGAFEQYF	TGTGCCAGCAGCTTATACCAGGGGGCTTTCGAGCAGTACTTC
TRBD1	few	TRBJ1-1	TRBV2	CASTGQGISSEAFF	TGTGCCAGCACCGGACAGGGTATAAGTTCTGAAGCTTTCTTT
NA	few	TRBJ1-4	TRBV7-9	CASSPLLLYNEKLFF	TGTGCCAGCAGCCCTCTCCTATTATACAATGAAAAACTGTTTTTT
NA	few	TRBJ2-5	TRBV7-9	CASSPNTASQETQYF	TGTGCCAGCAGCCCGAACACAGCAAGCCAAGAGACCCAGTACTTC
TRBD1	few	TRBJ1-2	TRBV6-1	CASRRQGSANYGYTF	TGTGCCAGCAGGAGACAGGGATCGGCTAACTATGGCTACACCTTC
NA	few	TRBJ1-2	TRBV20-1	CTWVRDGYTF	TGCACGTGGGTCAGGGATGGCTACACCTTC
TRBD1	NA	TRBJ1-5	TRBV2	CASSERTGGQPQHF	TGTGCCAGCAGTGAACGGACAGGAGGGCAGCCCCAGCATTTT
TRBD1	NA	TRBJ1-3	TRBV4-2	CASSQDPPGQGSSGNTIYF	TGTGCCAGCAGCCAAGATCCCCCTGGACAGGGGAGCTCTGGAAACACCATATATTTT
NA	NA	TRBJ2-3	TRBV7-8	CASSLNLARDTQYF	TGTGCCAGCAGCTTAAACCTAGCCAGAGATACGCAGTATTTT
NA	few	TRBJ2-1	TRBV9	CASSGSRGNKQFF	TGTGCCAGCAGCGGCAGTAGGGGTAATAAGCAGTTCTTC
NA	NA	TRBJ1-1	TRBV2	CASSQSAGNTEAFF	TGTGCCAGCAGCCAATCGGCGGGCAACACTGAAGCTTTCTTT
TRBD1	few	TRBJ2-5	TRBV13	CASSSSAGTGETQYF	TGTGCCAGCAGCTCGTCCGCCGGGACAGGGGAGACCCAGTACTTC
TRBD1	NA	TRBJ1-1	TRBV5-5	CASSPGQVKAFF	TGTGCCAGCAGCCCTGGACAGGTGAAAGCTTTCTTT
NA	NA	TRBJ2-5	TRBV28	CASSLHRVQETQYF	TGTGCCAGCAGTTTGCACAGGGTTCAAGAGACCCAGTACTTC
NA	NA	TRBJ1-5	TRBV28	CASSPPQGIQPQHF	TGTGCCAGCAGCCCCCCACAGGGAATTCAGCCCCAGCATTTT
TRBD2	NA	TRBJ2-1	TRBV7-9	CASSSGTSSSTYNEQFF	TGTGCCAGCAGTTCCGGGACTAGCAGCTCGACCTACAATGAGCAGTTCTTC
NA	NA	TRBJ2-5	TRBV28	CASKAGALQETQYF	TGTGCCAGCAAGGCAGGGGCGCTCCAAGAGACCCAGTACTTC
NA	few	TRBJ1-4	TRBV4-3	CASSQEMRQRNEKLFF	TGCGCCAGCAGCCAAGAGATGAGACAGAGGAATGAAAAACTGTTTTTT
NA	few	TRBJ2-2	TRBV29-1	CSVRVQGNTGELFF	TGCAGCGTCAGGGTCCAGGGTAACACCGGGGAGCTGTTTTTT
TRBD1	NA	TRBJ2-7	TRBV7-2	CASSLARTGLRVAEQYF	TGTGCCAGCAGCTTAGCGAGGACAGGGTTAAGGGTAGCGGAGCAGTACTTC
NA	few	TRBJ1-1	TRBV7-3	CASSLEVNTEAFF	TGTGCCAGCAGCCTAGAAGTGAACACTGAAGCTTTCTTT
TRBD1	NA	TRBJ1-5	TRBV15	CATSRGGTGSNQPQHF	TGTGCCACCAGCAGAGGTGGGACAGGGTCCAATCAGCCCCAGCATTTT
TRBD2	NA	TRBJ2-5	TRBV25-1	CASRGLAGGQETQYF	TGTGCCAGCAGGGGACTAGCGGGAGGGCAAGAGACCCAGTACTTC
NA	NA	TRBJ1-5	TRBV21-1	CASSLLGDRGREDQPQHF	TGTGCCAGCAGCCTTCTCGGCGACAGGGGGCGCGAGGATCAGCCCCAGCATTTT
TRBD1	few	TRBJ2-2	TRBV28	CASSIPLGQGAGELFF	TGTGCCAGCAGCATACCCTTGGGACAGGGGGCCGGGGAGCTGTTTTTT
NA	few	TRBJ2-1	TRBV5-1	CASSLVSDTIHYNEQFF	TGCGCCAGCAGCTTGGTTTCGGACACCATCCACTACAATGAGCAGTTCTTC
NA	NA	TRBJ1-2	TRBV7-9	CASSLNSNYGYTF	TGTGCCAGCAGCTTAAACAGCAACTATGGCTACACCTTC
NA	few	TRBJ2-2	TRBV30	CAWSVLITGELFF	TGTGCCTGGAGTGTACTCATCACCGGGGAGCTGTTTTTT
NA	few	TRBJ1-2	TRBV20-1	CSAGQFYTF	TGCAGTGCTGGACAGTTCTACACCTTC
TRBD1	NA	TRBJ1-5	TRBV19	CASSGQQGAKDQPQHF	TGTGCCAGTAGTGGGCAACAGGGGGCGAAGGATCAGCCCCAGCATTTT
NA	few	TRBJ2-3	TRBV7-6	CASSEGHLTDTQYF	TGTGCCAGCAGCGAGGGACACCTCACAGATACGCAGTATTTT
NA	NA	TRBJ1-2	TRBV7-2	CASSSERALYGYTF	TGTGCCAGCAGCTCCGAGCGGGCACTCTATGGCTACACCTTC
TRBD2	NA	TRBJ2-3	TRBV10-3	CAITEGTSVSTDTQYF	TGTGCCATCACCGAGGGGACTAGCGTTTCCACAGATACGCAGTATTTT
TRBD1	NA	TRBJ1-2	TRBV5-1	CASSLVSQGATGYTF	TGCGCCAGCAGCTTGGTCTCACAGGGGGCAACTGGCTACACCTTC
TRBD2	NA	TRBJ2-3	TRBV5-1	CASSLLAASGYTDTQYF	TGCGCCAGCAGCTTGTTAGCCGCTAGCGGATACACAGATACGCAGTATTTT
TRBD2	few	TRBJ2-2	TRBV5-1	CASSPGTSGPGELFF	TGCGCCAGCAGCCCAGGGACTAGCGGGCCCGGGGAGCTGTTTTTT
NA	NA	TRBJ2-5	TRBV9	CASSGTQGTETQYF	TGTGCCAGCAGCGGCACCCAGGGGACGGAGACCCAGTACTTC
NA	NA	TRBJ1-2	TRBV5-1	CASSSGAYGYTF	TGCGCCAGCAGTAGTGGGGCTTATGGCTACACCTTC
TRBD2	few	TRBJ2-3	TRBV7-6	CASSLVTSGYSTDTQYF	TGTGCCAGCAGCTTAGTCACTAGCGGATATAGCACAGATACGCAGTATTTT
TRBD1	once	TRBJ1-1	TRBV18	CASSPEQGRTEAFF	TGTGCCAGCTCACCGGAACAGGGGAGGACTGAAGCTTTCTTT
TRBD1	NA	TRBJ1-2	TRBV11-2	CASSLAGTGHGYTF	TGTGCCAGCAGCTTAGCAGGGACAGGTCATGGCTACACCTTC
TRBD1	NA	TRBJ1-2	TRBV9	CASTGTGQGVGYTF	TGTGCCAGCACCGGAACGGGACAGGGAGTCGGCTACACCTTC
NA	NA	TRBJ2-1	TRBV11-2	CASSLQLAGEQFF	TGTGCCAGCAGCTTACAACTAGCTGGTGAGCAGTTCTTC
TRBD1	NA	TRBJ1-4	TRBV7-8	CASSGTETNEKLFF	TGTGCCAGCAGCGGGACAGAGACTAATGAAAAACTGTTTTTT
NA	few	TRBJ1-1	TRBV4-2	CASSQDFRGPLTNTEAFF	TGTGCCAGCAGCCAAGATTTTAGGGGCCCTCTAACTAACACTGAAGCTTTCTTT
TRBD2	NA	TRBJ2-1	TRBV28	CASSLAQLAGGNEQFF	TGTGCCAGCAGTTTAGCCCAACTAGCGGGGGGCAATGAGCAGTTCTTC
TRBD1	NA	TRBJ1-1	TRBV9	CASSVSTGEAFF	TGTGCCAGCAGCGTGTCGACAGGGGAAGCTTTCTTT
TRBD1	NA	TRBJ1-2	TRBV30	CAWSPDRGYGYTF	TGTGCCTGGAGTCCCGACAGGGGCTATGGCTACACCTTC
TRBD2	few	TRBJ2-7	TRBV7-8	CASSALIGLAGEF	TGTGCCAGCAGCGCGCTAATCGGACTAGCGGGAGAGTTC
TRBD1	NA	TRBJ1-4	TRBV29-1	CSVMDREGNEKLFF	TGCAGCGTGATGGACAGGGAAGGAAATGAAAAACTGTTTTTT
NA	NA	TRBJ2-7	TRBV7-9	CASSLADPGAYSF	TGTGCCAGCAGCTTAGCTGATCCGGGAGCTTACTCCTTC
NA	NA	TRBJ1-1	TRBV6-1	CASSERQVGVEAFF	TGTGCCAGCAGTGAACGACAGGTCGGGGTGGAAGCTTTCTTT